The TCR beta chain under discussion was sequenced for a study of blood T cell repertoires in COVID-19. As handled by the study authors: Amplification of reference gene primers was used by the study to estimate nucleated cell counts. TCRdb's table, derived via immunoSEQ multiplex PCR, lists solely in-frame clones and lacks some. V and J calls and clone size are as listed in that table; D and trimming were resolved from the DNA. The table records about 300,000 clones, approximately 90% of them present only once. The CDR3 extends over 11 amino acids. Germline values: CDR1 SGHDN, CDR2 FVKESK. V dropped 8 bases and J dropped 10 bases, with 12 bases sitting between them.

The source material was peripheral blood. The source is a woman under 40 with COVID-19, enrolled during active disease. The chain has TRBV14 and TRBJ2-1; D may match TRBD1 or TRBD2 (5 bases each). The CDR3 DNA reads as TGTGCCAGCGGCCGGGGCCCCGAGCAGTTCTTC. Its translation is CASGRGPEQFF.